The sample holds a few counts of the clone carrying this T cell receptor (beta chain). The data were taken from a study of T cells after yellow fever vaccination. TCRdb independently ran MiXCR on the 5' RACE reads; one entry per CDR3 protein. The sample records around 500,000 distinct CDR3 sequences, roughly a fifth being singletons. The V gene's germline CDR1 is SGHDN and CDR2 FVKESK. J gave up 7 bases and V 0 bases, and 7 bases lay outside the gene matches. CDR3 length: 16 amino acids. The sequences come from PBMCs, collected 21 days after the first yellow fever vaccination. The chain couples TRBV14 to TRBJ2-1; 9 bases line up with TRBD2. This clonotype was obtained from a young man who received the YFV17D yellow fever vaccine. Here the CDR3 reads CASSQDRGAGGNEQFF. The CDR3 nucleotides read TGTGCCAGCAGCCAAGATCGTGGGGCGGGGGGGAATGAGCAGTTCTTC.